This TCR beta chain was recorded in a study of vaccination and CD4 T cells after COVID-19. Study information: There were six male and four female convalescents, and two of them were Hispanic.

CDR3 length: 15 residues. The germline V gene encodes CDR1 DFQATT and CDR2 SNEGSKA (reference sequence). The V end was cut by 1 base, the J end by 2 bases, with 14 bases between. As to time point: late sampling 161 to 241 days after vaccination in a few convalescent patients. Treatment meaning: approximately nine-day PBMC culture with coronavirus spike peptide pools or control peptides (ViraFEST assay). Positive tests by PCR, dated March to December 2020, predated US Alpha, Beta and Delta variants. The authors swapped half the medium for fresh IL-2 medium on days 3 and 7. For this clonotype: The antigen remains undetermined.

Cultured CD4+ T-cell DNA underwent Oncomine TCR Beta short-read sequencing. One entry per CDR3 protein results from TCRdb running MiXCR on the PCR reads. In the table there are fewer than 30,000 distinct CDR3 sequences, 41% of which are singletons. The chain has TRBV20-1 and TRBJ2-5, with unresolved D. This clonotype was obtained from a human donor who had recovered from COVID-19. This specimen was CD4+ T cells from blood, cultured in vitro, taken about 7 months after SARS-CoV-2 vaccination. The CDR3 coding sequence is TGCAGTGCTAGAGTACGAGGAGACTTGCAAGAGACCCAGTACTTC. Residues: CSARVRGDLQETQYF.